This T cell receptor beta chain was found in a study of graft-versus-host responses after intestinal transplantation. Study-wide context: Multivisceral, liver-intestinal, or isolated intestinal transplants were received by the recipients. Tacrolimus and steroids were given for two to three years to all recipients after anti-thymocyte globulin induction. Points from the study as a whole: Some GvH clones were seen earlier in gut or blood, suggesting intestinal origin.

Trimming pared 8 bases from V and 5 bases from J, leaving 14 bases between. Germline CDR1 is LNHDA and CDR2 is SQIVND (reference sequence). The length of the CDR3 is 13 residues. Remarks on this clone: No antigen is known for it.

Here immunoSEQ multiplex PCR was the method, and the copy in TCRdb shows in-frame clones only, minus some. The table lists some 120,000 clones, 90% of them singletons, with more than 0.15% in the top ten. The rearrangement links TRBV19 to TRBJ2-3, with a weak D call TRBD1 (6 bases). The sample was unstimulated CD4+ T cells sorted from spleen or lymph node cells, taken before intestinal transplant. This clonotype was obtained from a human donor who received an intestinal transplant. DNA of the CDR3: TGTGCCAGTTCGTGGGGGCTGGAAGATACGCAGTATTTT. Encoded protein: CASSWGLEDTQYF. Using reference TRBV19 and TRBJ2-3 for the parts outside the CDR3, the full variable domain is DGGITQSPKYLFRKEGQNVTLSCEQNLNHDAMYWYRQDPGQGLRLIYYSQIVNDFQKGDIAEGYSVSREKKESFPLTVTSAQKNPTAFYLCASSWGLEDTQYFGPGTRLTVL.